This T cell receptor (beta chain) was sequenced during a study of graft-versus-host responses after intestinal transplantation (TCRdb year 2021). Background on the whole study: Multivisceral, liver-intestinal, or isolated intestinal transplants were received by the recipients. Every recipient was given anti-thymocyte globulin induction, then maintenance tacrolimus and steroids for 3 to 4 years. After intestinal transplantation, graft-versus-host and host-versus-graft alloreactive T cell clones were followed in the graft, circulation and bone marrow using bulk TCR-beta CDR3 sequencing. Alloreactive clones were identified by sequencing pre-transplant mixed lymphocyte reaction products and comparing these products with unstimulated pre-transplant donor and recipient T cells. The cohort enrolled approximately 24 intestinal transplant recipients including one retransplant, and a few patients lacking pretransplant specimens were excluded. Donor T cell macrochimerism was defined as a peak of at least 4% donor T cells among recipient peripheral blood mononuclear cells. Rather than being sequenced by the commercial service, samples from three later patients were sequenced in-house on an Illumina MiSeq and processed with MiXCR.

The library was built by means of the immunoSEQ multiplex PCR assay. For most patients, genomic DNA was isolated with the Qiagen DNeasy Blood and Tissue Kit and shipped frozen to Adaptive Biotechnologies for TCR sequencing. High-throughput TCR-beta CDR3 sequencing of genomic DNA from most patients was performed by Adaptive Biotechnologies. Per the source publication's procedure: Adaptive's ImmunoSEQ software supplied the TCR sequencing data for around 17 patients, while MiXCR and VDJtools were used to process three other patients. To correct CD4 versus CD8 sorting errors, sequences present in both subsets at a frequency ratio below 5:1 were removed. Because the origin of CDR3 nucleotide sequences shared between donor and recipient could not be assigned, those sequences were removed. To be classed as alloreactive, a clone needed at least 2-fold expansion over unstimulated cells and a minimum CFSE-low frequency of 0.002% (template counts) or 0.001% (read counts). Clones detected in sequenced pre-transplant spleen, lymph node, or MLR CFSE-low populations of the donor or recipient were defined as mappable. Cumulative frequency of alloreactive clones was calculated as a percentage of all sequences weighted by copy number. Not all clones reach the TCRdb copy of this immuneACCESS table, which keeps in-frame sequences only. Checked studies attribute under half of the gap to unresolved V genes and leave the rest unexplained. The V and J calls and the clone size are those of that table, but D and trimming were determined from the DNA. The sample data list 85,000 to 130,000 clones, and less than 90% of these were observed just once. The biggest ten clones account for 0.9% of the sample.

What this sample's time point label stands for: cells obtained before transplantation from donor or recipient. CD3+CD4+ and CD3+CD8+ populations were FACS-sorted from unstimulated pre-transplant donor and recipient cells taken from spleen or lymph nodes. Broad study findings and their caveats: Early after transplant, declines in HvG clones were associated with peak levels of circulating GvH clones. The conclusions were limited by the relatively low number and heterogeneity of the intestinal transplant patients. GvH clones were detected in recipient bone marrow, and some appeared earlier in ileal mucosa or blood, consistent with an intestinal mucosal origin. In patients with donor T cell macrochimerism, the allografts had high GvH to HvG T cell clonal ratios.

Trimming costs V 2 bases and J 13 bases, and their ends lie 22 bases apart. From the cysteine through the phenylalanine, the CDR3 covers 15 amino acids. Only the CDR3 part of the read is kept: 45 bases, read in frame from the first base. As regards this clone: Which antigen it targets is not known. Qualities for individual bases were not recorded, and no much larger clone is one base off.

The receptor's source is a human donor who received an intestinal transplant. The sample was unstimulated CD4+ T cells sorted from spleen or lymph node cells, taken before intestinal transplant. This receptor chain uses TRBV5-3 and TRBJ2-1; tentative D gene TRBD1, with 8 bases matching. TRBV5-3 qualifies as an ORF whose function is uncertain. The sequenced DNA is TGTGCCAGAAGCTTCCCCCGGGACTACCAGGGGGCACAGTTCTTC. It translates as CARSFPRDYQGAQFF.